A single sample gave rise to the 7 T cell receptor beta chains below, sequenced in a study of shared clonotypes between healthy human individuals. Here immunoSEQ multiplex PCR was the method, and the copy in TCRdb shows in-frame clones only, minus some. The data show more than 1 million clones, approximately 80% seen once. Sequencing used memory CD4+ T cells from PBMCs. Subset defined: CD45RA-negative fraction. The receptors were gathered from a young man in good health. Some clones in this sample may be carry-over from other donors' samples.

Concerning this clone itself: Additional DNA sequences in this sample encode the identical CDR3. The chain has TRBV5-1 and TRBJ2-1; D is possibly TRBD1 (6 bases). This CDR3 has 13 residues. Germline lookup yields CDR1 SGHRS and CDR2 YFSETQ. V was pared by 4 bases and J by 5 bases, with 10 bases between. The CDR3 reads CASSRGQNNEQFF. The CDR3 coding sequence is TGCGCCAGCAGCCGTGGACAGAACAATGAGCAGTTCTTC. The full variable domain, rest sourced from reference TRBV5-1 and TRBJ2-1, is KAGVTQTPRYLIKTRGQQVTLSCSPISGHRSVSWYQQTPGQGLQFLFEYFSETQRNKGNFPGRFSGRQFSNSRSEMNVSTLELGDSALYLCASSRGQNNEQFFGPGTRLTVL.

This rearrangement joins TRBV11-3 to TRBJ2-1; D possibly corresponds to TRBD2 (5 bases). The germline gives CDR1 SGHNT, CDR2 YENEEA. V lost 5 bases, J lost 9 bases, and 20 bases lay in between. The CDR3 runs 15 residues. This CDR3 reads CASSQTYGVVTEQFF. For the CDR3, the DNA is TGTGCCAGCAGCCAGACGTACGGGGTTGTCACTGAGCAGTTCTTC. The full variable domain, completed using reference TRBV11-3 and TRBJ2-1, is EAGVVQSPRYKIIEKKQPVAFWCNPISGHNTLYWYLQNLGQGPELLIRYENEEAVDDSQLPKDRFSAERLKGVDSTLKIQPAELGDSAVYLCASSQTYGVVTEQFFGPGTRLTVL.

The V call is TRBV5-1, the J call TRBJ2-7; possible D gene TRBD2, 6 bases. This CDR3 region has 14 residues. Germline V gene lookup returns CDR1 SGHRS and CDR2 YFSETQ. Trimming stripped 2 bases from V and 3 bases from J, with 12 bases between. Here the CDR3 reads CASSFEGGSYEQYF. The CDR3 nucleotides read TGCGCCAGCAGCTTTGAGGGAGGAAGCTACGAGCAGTACTTC.

The chain links TRBV7-6 to TRBJ2-5; 11 nucleotides agree with TRBD2. Germline loops: CDR1 SGHVS, CDR2 FNYEAQ. The CDR3 length is 17 residues. V was clipped by 5 bases and J by 6 bases; unmatched bases: 14. CDR3 loop: CASSPQGSLAGGKTQYF. The CDR3 nucleotides are TGTGCCAGCAGCCCCCAAGGCTCCTTAGCGGGAGGGAAGACCCAGTACTTC.

This clone has ten or more counts. The CDR3 bases are TGTGCCAGCAGTTACTCCCCAGGGGGAGATGGCTACACCTTC. It specifies CASSYSPGGDGYTF. The chain employs TRBV6-6 and TRBJ1-2; TRBD1 matches 7 bases. The CDR3 extends over 14 amino acids. With V trimmed by 0 bases and J by 6 bases, 4 bases remained unmatched. CDR1 is MNHNY, CDR2 SVGAGI, per germline (reference sequence).

With respect to this clone: The same CDR3 is also encoded by other DNA sequences in this sample. V and J are TRBV28 and TRBJ2-2; a possible D gene is TRBD2 (7 bases). Trimming left V 6 bases short and J 1 base short, with 9 bases between. The CDR3 sequence is 14 residues long. Per germline, CDR1 MDHEN and CDR2 SYDVKM. The CDR3 sequence is CASRAGQNTGELFF. CDR3 nucleotides: TGTGCCAGCAGAGCGGGACAGAACACCGGGGAGCTGTTTTTT. Full variable domain (outside the CDR3, taken from reference TRBV28 and TRBJ2-2): DVKVTQSSRYLVKRTGEKVFLECVQDMDHENMFWYRQDPGLGLRLIYFSYDVKMKEKGDIPEGYSVSREKKERFSLILESASTNQTSMYLCASRAGQNTGELFFGEGSRLTVL.

As DNA, the CDR3 is TGTGCCAGCAGTGAAGCGGGGTCGGGGACGGGTTATGGCTACACCTTC. Translation gives CASSEAGSGTGYGYTF. The V gene is TRBV6-1, the J gene TRBJ1-2; D might be TRBD1 (5 bases). CDR1 and CDR2 (germline): MNHNS, SASEGT. V was clipped by 0 bases and J by 5 bases, with 16 bases between them. This CDR3 spans 16 amino acids.